The rows below give T cell receptor beta chains drawn from one sample of a study of blood T cell repertoires in COVID-19. The repertoire was sequenced with immunoSEQ multiplex PCR; TCRdb's copy has only in-frame clones and lacks some. The table lists some 300,000 clones, around nine tenths of them singletons. Material for sequencing was peripheral blood. The receptors were gathered from a woman in her 70s with COVID-19, enrolled during active disease. CDR3s include the opening cysteine and the closing phenylalanine or tryptophan. Fields, in order: clone size, D gene, V gene, J gene, CDR3 DNA, CDR3 protein. A D gene is named only where the DNA matches it firmly. Size tells how often a clone was seen (once, few, many) or the class of an expanded clone, and some rows leave it out.

abundance: .
d_gene: TRBD1
v_gene: TRBV24-1
j_gene: TRBJ1-2
CDR3nt: TGTGCCACCAGTGGTGGGCTCGGACAGGGTTTCTATGGCTACACCTTC
CDR3aa: CATSGGLGQGFYGYTF

abundance: once
d_gene: .
v_gene: TRBV2
j_gene: TRBJ1-5
CDR3nt: TGTGCCAGCAGCTCGGACGGCCCGGGGAATCAGCCCCAGCATTTT
CDR3aa: CASSSDGPGNQPQHF

abundance: .
d_gene: .
v_gene: TRBV2
j_gene: TRBJ1-2
CDR3nt: TGTGCCAGCAGTGAAAGAGACTATGGCTACACCTTC
CDR3aa: CASSERDYGYTF

abundance: .
d_gene: .
v_gene: TRBV28
j_gene: TRBJ1-1
CDR3nt: TGTGCCAGCACCCCAGGAGGCACGGGGAACACTGAAGCTTTCTTT
CDR3aa: CASTPGGTGNTEAFF

abundance: .
d_gene: TRBD2
v_gene: TRBV5-1
j_gene: TRBJ2-5
CDR3nt: TGCGCCAGCAGCTCGGGGACTAGCGGGGGAGAGACCCAGTACTTC
CDR3aa: CASSSGTSGGETQYF

abundance: once
d_gene: TRBD2
v_gene: TRBV11-2
j_gene: TRBJ2-7
CDR3nt: TGTGCCAGCAGCCTAGTCCCGCCGACTAGCGGGTCCTACGAGCAGTACTTC
CDR3aa: CASSLVPPTSGSYEQYF

abundance: .
d_gene: TRBD1
v_gene: TRBV5-1
j_gene: TRBJ2-7
CDR3nt: TGCGCCAGCAGCCTTCAACCGGGACAGGGATCAGGTAACGAGCAGTACTTC
CDR3aa: CASSLQPGQGSGNEQYF

abundance: .
d_gene: .
v_gene: TRBV12-2
j_gene: TRBJ2-7
CDR3nt: TGTGCAAGTCGCTTAAAAAGGGGTTCTACCTACGAGCAGTACTTC
CDR3aa: CASRLKRGSTYEQYF

abundance: .
d_gene: .
v_gene: TRBV5-1
j_gene: TRBJ2-2
CDR3nt: TGCGCCAGCAGCTTGGACCCGGGGAACACCGGGGAGCTGTTTTTT
CDR3aa: CASSLDPGNTGELFF

abundance: .
d_gene: TRBD2
v_gene: TRBV29-1
j_gene: TRBJ2-5
CDR3nt: TGCAGCGTCCAATTGAGAATAACTAGCGGGGGGTGGGAGACCCAGTACTTC
CDR3aa: CSVQLRITSGGWETQYF